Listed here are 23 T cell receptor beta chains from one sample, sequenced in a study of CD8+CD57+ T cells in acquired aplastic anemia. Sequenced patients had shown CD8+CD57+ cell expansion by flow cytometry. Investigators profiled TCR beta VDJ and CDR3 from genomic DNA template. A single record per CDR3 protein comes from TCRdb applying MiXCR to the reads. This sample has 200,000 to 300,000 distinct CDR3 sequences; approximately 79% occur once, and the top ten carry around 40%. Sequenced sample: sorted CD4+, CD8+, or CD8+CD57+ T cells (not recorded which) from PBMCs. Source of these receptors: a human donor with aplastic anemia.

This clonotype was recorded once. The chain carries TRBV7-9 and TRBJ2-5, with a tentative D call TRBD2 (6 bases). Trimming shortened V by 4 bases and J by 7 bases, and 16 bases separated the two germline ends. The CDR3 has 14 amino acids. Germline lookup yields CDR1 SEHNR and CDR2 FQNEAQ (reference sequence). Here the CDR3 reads CASSCGSRRGTQYF. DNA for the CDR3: TGTGCCAGCAGCTGTGGCAGCAGGCGGGGGACCCAGTACTTC. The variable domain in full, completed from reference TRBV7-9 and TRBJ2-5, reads DTGVSQNPRHKITKRGQNVTFRCDPISEHNRLYWYRQTLGQGPEFLTYFQNEAQLEKSRLLSDRFSAERPKGSFSTLEIQRTEQGDSAMYLCASSCGSRRGTQYFGPGTRLLVL.

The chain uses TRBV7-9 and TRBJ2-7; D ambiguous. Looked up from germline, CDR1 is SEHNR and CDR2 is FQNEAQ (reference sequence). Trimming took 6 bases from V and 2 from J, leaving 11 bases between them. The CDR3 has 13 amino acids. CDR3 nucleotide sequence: TGTGCCAGCAGTCTTGAACCAACCTACGAGCAGTACGTC. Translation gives CASSLEPTYEQYV.

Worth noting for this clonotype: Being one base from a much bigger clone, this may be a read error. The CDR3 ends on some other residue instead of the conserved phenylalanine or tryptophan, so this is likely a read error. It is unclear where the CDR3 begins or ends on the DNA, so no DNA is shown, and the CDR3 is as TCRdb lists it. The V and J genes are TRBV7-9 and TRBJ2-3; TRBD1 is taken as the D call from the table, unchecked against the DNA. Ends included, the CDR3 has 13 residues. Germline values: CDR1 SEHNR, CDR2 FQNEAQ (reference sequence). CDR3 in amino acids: CASSPGPTHYGCT.

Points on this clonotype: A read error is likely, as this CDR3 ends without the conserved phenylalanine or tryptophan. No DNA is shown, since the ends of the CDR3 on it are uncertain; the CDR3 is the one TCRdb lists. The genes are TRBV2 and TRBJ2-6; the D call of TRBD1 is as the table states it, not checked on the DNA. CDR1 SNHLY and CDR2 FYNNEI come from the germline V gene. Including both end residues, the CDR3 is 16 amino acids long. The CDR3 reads CASSEAGSNEPQHFGD.

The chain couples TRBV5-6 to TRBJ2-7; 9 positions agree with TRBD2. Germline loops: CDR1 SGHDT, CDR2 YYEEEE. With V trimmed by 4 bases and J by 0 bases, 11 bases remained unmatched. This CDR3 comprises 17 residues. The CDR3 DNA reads TGTGCCAGCAGCCTGTCCCTGCTAGCGGGGCCCTCCTACGAGCAGTACTTC. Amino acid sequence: CASSLSLLAGPSYEQYF.

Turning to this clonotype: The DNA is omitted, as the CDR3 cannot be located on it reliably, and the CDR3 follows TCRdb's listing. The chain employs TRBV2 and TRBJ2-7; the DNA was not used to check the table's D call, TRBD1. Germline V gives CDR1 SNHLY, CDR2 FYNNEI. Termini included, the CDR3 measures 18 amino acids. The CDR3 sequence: CASRAQVARQGYTFGSYV.

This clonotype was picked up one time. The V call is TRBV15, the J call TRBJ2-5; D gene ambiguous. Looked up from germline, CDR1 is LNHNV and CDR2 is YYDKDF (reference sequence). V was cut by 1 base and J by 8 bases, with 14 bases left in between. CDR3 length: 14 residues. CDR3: CATSRAGQERTQYF. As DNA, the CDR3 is TGTGCCACCAGCAGAGCTGGTCAGGAAAGAACCCAGTACTTC.

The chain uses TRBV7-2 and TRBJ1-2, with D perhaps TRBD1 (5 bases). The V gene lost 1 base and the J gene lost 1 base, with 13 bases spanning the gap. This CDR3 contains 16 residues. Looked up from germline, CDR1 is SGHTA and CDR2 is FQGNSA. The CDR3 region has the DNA TGTGCCAGCAGCTTAGGGGAGGGGTCAGGTAACTATGGCTACACCTTC. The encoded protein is CASSLGEGSGNYGYTF. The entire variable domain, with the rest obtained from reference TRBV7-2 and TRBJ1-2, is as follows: GAGVSQSPSNKVTEKGKDVELRCDPISGHTALYWYRQSLGQGLEFLIYFQGNSAPDKSGLPSDRFSAERTGGSVSTLTIQRTQQEDSAVYLCASSLGEGSGNYGYTFGSGTRLTVV.

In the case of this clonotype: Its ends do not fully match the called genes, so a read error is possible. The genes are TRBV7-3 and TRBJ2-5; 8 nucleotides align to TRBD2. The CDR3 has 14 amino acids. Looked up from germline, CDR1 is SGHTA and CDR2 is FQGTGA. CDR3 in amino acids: CASSPGGDQNREQF. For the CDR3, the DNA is TGTGCCAGCAGCCCCGGGGGGGACCAGAACAGGGAGCAGTTC.

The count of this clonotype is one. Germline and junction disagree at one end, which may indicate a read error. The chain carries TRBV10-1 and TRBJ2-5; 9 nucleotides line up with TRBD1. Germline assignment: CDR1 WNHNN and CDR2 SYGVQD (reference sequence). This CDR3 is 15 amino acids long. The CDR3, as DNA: TGCGCCAGCAGTGAAACAGGGGGCGCGGGAGAGACCCAGTGCTTC. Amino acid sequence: CASSETGGAGETQCF.

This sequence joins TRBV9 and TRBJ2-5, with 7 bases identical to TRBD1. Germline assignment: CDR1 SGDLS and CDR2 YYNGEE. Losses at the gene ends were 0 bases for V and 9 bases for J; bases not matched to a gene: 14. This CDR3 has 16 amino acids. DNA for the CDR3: TGTGCCAGCAGCGTAGGGGGACAGAGCACAGGTACGCCCCAGTACTTC. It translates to CASSVGGQSTGTPQYF.

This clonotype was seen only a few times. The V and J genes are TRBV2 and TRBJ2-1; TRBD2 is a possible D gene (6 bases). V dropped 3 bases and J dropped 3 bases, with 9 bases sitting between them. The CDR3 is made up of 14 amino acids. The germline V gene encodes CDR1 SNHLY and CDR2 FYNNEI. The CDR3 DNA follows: TGTGCCAGCAGTGATGGGGGGTACTACAATGAGCAGTTCTTC. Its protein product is CASSDGGYYNEQFF.

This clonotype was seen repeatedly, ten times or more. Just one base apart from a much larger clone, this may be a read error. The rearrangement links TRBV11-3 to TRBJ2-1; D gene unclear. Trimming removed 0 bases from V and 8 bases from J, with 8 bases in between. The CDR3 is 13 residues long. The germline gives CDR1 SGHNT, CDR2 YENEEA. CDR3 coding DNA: TGTGCCAGCAGCTTAGATCTGACACATGAGCAGTTCTTC. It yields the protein CASSLDLTHEQFF.

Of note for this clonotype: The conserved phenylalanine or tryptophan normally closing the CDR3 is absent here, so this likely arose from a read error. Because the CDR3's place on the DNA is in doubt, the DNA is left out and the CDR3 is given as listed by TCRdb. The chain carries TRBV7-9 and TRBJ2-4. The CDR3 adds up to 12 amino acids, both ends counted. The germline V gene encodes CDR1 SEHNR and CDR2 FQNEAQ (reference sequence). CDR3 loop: CASGGAGSFRAY.

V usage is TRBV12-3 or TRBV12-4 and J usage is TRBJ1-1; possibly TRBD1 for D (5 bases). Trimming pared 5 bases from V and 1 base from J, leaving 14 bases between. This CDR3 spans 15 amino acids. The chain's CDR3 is CASSEDLTGNTEAFF. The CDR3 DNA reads TGTGCCAGCAGTGAAGATCTAACAGGGAACACTGAAGCTTTCTTT.

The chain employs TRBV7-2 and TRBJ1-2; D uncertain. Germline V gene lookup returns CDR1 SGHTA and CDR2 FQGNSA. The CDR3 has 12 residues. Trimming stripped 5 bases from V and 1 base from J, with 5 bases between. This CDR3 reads CASSQNNYGYTF. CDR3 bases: TGTGCCAGCAGCCAAAATAACTATGGCTACACCTTC.

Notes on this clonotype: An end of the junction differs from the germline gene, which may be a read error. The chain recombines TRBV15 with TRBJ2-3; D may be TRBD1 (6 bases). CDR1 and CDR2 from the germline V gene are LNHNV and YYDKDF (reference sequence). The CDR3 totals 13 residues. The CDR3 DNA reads TGTGCCAGCAGCAGAGCCCGGGACAATGCGCAGTATTTT. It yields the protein CASSRARDNAQYF.

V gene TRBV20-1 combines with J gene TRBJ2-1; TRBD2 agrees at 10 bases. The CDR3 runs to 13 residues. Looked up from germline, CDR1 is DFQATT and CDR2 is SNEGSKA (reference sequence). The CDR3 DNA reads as TGCAGCTTTACGGGACTAGCGTCCAATGAGCAGTTCTTC. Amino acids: CSFTGLASNEQFF.

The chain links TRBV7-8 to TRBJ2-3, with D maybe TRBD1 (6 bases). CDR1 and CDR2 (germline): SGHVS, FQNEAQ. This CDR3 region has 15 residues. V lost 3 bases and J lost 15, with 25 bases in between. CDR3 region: CASSFDGERTALSYF. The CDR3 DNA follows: TGTGCCAGCAGCTTTGATGGAGAGAGGACAGCCCTTTCCTATTTT.

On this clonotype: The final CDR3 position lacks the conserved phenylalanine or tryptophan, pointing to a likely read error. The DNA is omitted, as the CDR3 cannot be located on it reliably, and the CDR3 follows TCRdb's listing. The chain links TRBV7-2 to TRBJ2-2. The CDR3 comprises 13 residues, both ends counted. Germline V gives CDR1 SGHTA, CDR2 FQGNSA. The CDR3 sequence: CASSIFGAAELQY.

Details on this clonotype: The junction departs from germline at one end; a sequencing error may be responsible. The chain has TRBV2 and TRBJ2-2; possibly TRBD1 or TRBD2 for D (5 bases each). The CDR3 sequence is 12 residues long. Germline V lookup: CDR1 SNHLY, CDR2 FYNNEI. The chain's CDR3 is CASGDGATDMLF. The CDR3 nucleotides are TGTGCCAGCGGCGACGGGGCCACAGATATGTTGTTT.

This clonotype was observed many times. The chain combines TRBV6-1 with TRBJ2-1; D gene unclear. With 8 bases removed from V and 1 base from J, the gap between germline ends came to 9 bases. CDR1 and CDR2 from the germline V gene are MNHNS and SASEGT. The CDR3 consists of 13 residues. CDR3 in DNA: TGTGCCAGCTCGACTTCTTCCTACAATGAGCAGTTCTTC. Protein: CASSTSSYNEQFF.

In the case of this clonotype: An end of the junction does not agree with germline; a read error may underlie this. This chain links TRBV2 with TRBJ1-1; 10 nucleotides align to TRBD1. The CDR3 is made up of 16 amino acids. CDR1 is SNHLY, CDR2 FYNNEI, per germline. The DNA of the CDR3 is TGTGCCAGCGGCGACGGGGGGACAGGGGTGAACACTTTAGCTTTATTT. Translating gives CASGDGGTGVNTLALF.